What follows are 27 T cell receptor beta chains derived from one specimen sequenced in a study of OX40 agonist ivuxolimab in advanced cancers. Library construction relied on the immunoSEQ multiplex PCR assay. This is the immuneACCESS table as TCRdb keeps it, with only in-frame sequences that have V and J called. A part of the clones is gone; compared with another copy, unresolved V genes explain less than half, and the rest is unexplained. Counted in this sample were 30,000 to 40,000 clones; roughly 80% of them appeared once. Clones ranked in the top ten supply roughly a fifth of the sample. The sample was CD4+ or CD8+ T cells sorted from blood, taken in a trial of the OX40 agonist ivuxolimab. The receptors here all came from an adult with an advanced solid tumor such as melanoma, head and neck, liver or kidney cancer.

This chain connects TRBV30 to TRBJ1-1; 7 bases are a match to TRBD1. J lost 1 base, V lost 3 bases, and 5 bases had no gene match. The germline V gene has CDR1 GTSNPN and CDR2 SVGIG (reference sequence). This CDR3 region has 14 residues. The CDR3 is CAWSVGGGNTEAFF. The CDR3 coding sequence is TGTGCCTGGAGCGTAGGGGGCGGGAACACTGAAGCTTTCTTT.

The chain links TRBV5-1 to TRBJ2-4; the match to TRBD2 covers 9 bases. The CDR3 extends over 15 amino acids. Germline assignment: CDR1 SGHRS and CDR2 YFSETQ. J was trimmed by 8 bases and V by 6 bases; bases with no gene match: 12. CDR3 coding DNA: TGCGCCAGCATGCCCGGGGGTAGCGGGAGAGACATTCAGTACTTC. Encoded protein: CASMPGGSGRDIQYF.

This clone was seen a handful of times. This chain links TRBV7-8 with TRBJ2-5; 10 bases align to TRBD2. J gave up 7 bases and V 5 bases, and 13 bases lay outside the gene matches. The CDR3 loop spans 16 amino acids. Looked up from germline, CDR1 is SGHVS and CDR2 is FQNEAQ. The CDR3 here is CASSRAPWTSGPTQYF. In DNA, the CDR3 is TGTGCCAGCAGCCGGGCCCCCTGGACTAGCGGCCCGACCCAGTACTTC.

J is TRBJ2-2 and V is TRBV28; tentative D call: TRBD1 (5 bases). V lost 5 bases and J lost 4, with 20 bases in between. The CDR3 consists of 17 residues. Germline assignment: CDR1 MDHEN and CDR2 SYDVKM. The CDR3 loop is CASSPPKGRPLTGELFF. The CDR3, as DNA: TGTGCCAGCAGTCCCCCAAAGGGGCGACCCCTCACCGGGGAGCTGTTTTTT.

The chain joins TRBV7-2 to TRBJ2-3, with TRBD1 matching 12 bases. CDR1 and CDR2 (germline): SGHTA, FQGNSA. With 4 bases clipped from V and 4 bases from J, the junction kept 6 bases outside the gene matches. This CDR3 spans 16 amino acids. The CDR3 loop is CASSYLGQGASDTQYF. The CDR3 DNA follows: TGTGCCAGCAGCTACCTGGGACAGGGGGCATCAGATACGCAGTATTTT.

The chain is built from TRBV6-6 and TRBJ2-2; 7 bases agree with TRBD1. CDR1 and CDR2 from the germline V gene are MNHNY and SVGAGI (reference sequence). CDR3 length equals 14 residues. The ends lost 8 bases at V and 4 bases at J; junction bases unmatched: 7. The CDR3 spells CASLDRAATGELFF. CDR3 nucleotide sequence: TGTGCCAGCCTCGACAGGGCGGCCACCGGGGAGCTGTTTTTT.

The chain is built from TRBV7-2 and TRBJ2-1, with D possibly being TRBD1 (7 bases). V shed 5 bases and J shed 2 bases, with 13 bases lying between them. Germline lookup yields CDR1 SGHTA and CDR2 FQGNSA. This CDR3 is built from 15 residues. DNA of the CDR3: TGTGCCAGCAGCCAAGGGGGCGGGACCTACAATGAGCAGTTCTTC. Its protein product is CASSQGGGTYNEQFF.

The chain joins TRBV29-1 to TRBJ2-4; the D gene could be TRBD1 or TRBD2 (5 bases each). From germline, CDR1 is SQVTM and CDR2 ANQGSEA. The germline V and J ends were trimmed by 7 bases and 11 bases, with 24 bases remaining between them. The CDR3 runs to 14 residues. CDR3 nucleotides: TGCAGCGCCCTCATTTCGAGGGGCATGGAGGTTCAGTACTTC. Amino acids: CSALISRGMEVQYF.

Comments on this clone: Other nucleotide sequences in the sample specify the same CDR3. The chain has TRBV2 and TRBJ2-1; D is unclear. The CDR3 covers 11 residues. Germline loops: CDR1 SNHLY, CDR2 FYNNEI. The ends were cut back, 6 bases at V and 3 bases at J, with 3 bases in the middle. CDR3 sequence: CASSFYNEQFF. The CDR3 nucleotides are TGTGCCAGCAGCTTCTACAATGAGCAGTTCTTC.

The sample holds a few counts of this clone. A much bigger clone sits one base away, suggesting this may be a read error. This chain joins TRBV11-2 and TRBJ2-7, with a tentative D call TRBD2 (7 bases). The length of the CDR3 is 16 residues. Germline CDR1 reads SGHAT; CDR2 reads FQNNGV. The V gene lost 3 bases and the J gene lost 2 bases, with 17 bases spanning the gap. The CDR3 sequence: CASSLGRGGGTYEQYF. Written as DNA, the CDR3 is TGTGCCAGCAGCTTGGGTCGGGGCGGGGGCACCTACGAGCAGTACTTC.

In this sample, this clone turned up once. The rearrangement joins TRBV6-5 to TRBJ1-4; no clear D. Trimming removed 2 bases from V and 10 bases from J, with 8 bases in between. This CDR3 has 12 residues. Germline V gene lookup returns CDR1 MNHEY and CDR2 SVGAGI. The CDR3 reads CASSYDRLKLFF. CDR3 coding DNA: TGTGCCAGCAGTTACGACCGGTTAAAACTGTTTTTT.

This chain links TRBV19 with TRBJ1-2; D is uncertain. The CDR3 is 12 residues long. The V gene's germline CDR1 is LNHDA and CDR2 SQIVND (reference sequence). Trimming shortened V by 4 bases and J by 7 bases, and 10 bases separated the two germline ends. CDR3 sequence: CASSNSAGGYTF. The DNA for the CDR3 is TGTGCCAGTAGTAATTCGGCGGGTGGCTACACCTTC. Based on the CDR3 plus reference TRBV19 and TRBJ1-2, the full variable domain is DGGITQSPKYLFRKEGQNVTLSCEQNLNHDAMYWYRQDPGQGLRLIYYSQIVNDFQKGDIAEGYSVSREKKESFPLTVTSAQKNPTAFYLCASSNSAGGYTFGSGTRLTVV.

The rearrangement uses TRBV27 and TRBJ1-2, with 7 bases lining up with TRBD1. This CDR3 comprises 16 residues. With 6 bases clipped from V and 5 bases from J, the junction kept 15 bases outside the gene matches. Germline loops: CDR1 MNHEY, CDR2 SMNVEV (reference sequence). The DNA of the CDR3 is TGTGCCAGCAGCCGAACAACAGGGGTTGGGTTTTATGGCTACACCTTC. This sequence encodes CASSRTTGVGFYGYTF.

The rearrangement links TRBV7-8 to TRBJ1-1; a weak D match, TRBD1 (5 bases). Germline CDR1 reads SGHVS; CDR2 reads FQNEAQ. This CDR3 has 14 amino acids. The germline V and J ends were trimmed by 3 bases and 3 bases, with 11 bases remaining between them. The CDR3 DNA reads TGTGCCAGCAGCTTTCAGGGTTCGTACACTGAAGCTTTCTTT. It yields the protein CASSFQGSYTEAFF.

The rearrangement links TRBV28 to TRBJ2-1; 7 bases match TRBD2. Germline V lookup: CDR1 MDHEN, CDR2 SYDVKM. The CDR3 has 15 amino acids. Trimming removed 7 bases from V and 4 bases from J; junction bases left unmatched: 10. The CDR3 loop reads CASTLDWREYNEQFF. In nucleotides, the CDR3 is TGTGCCAGCACCCTTGACTGGCGGGAGTACAATGAGCAGTTCTTC.

The chain combines TRBV19 with TRBJ1-5, with D perhaps matching TRBD1 (5 bases). Trimming cost V 4 bases and J 6 bases, with 19 bases left between them. CDR3 length equals 16 residues. Germline V lookup: CDR1 LNHDA, CDR2 SQIVND (reference sequence). CDR3 DNA sequence: TGTGCCAGTAGTACTTTGGGCCAGGGTGGTACTCAGCCCCAGCATTTT. Protein product: CASSTLGQGGTQPQHF. The full variable domain, completed using reference TRBV19 and TRBJ1-5, is DGGITQSPKYLFRKEGQNVTLSCEQNLNHDAMYWYRQDPGQGLRLIYYSQIVNDFQKGDIAEGYSVSREKKESFPLTVTSAQKNPTAFYLCASSTLGQGGTQPQHFGDGTRLSIL.

The rearrangement joins TRBV6-1 to TRBJ2-3, with TRBD2 matching 10 bases. The germline V gene has CDR1 MNHNS and CDR2 SASEGT. V shed 2 bases and J 2 bases; nucleotides not matched to a gene: 4. The CDR3 sequence is 16 residues long. The CDR3 nucleotides are TGTGCCAGCAGTGAACTAGCGGGAGCGAACACAGATACGCAGTATTTT. It yields the protein CASSELAGANTDTQYF.

The V call is TRBV27, the J call TRBJ1-2; tentatively, D is TRBD1 (5 bases). Germline V gene data show CDR1 as MNHEY and CDR2 as SMNVEV (reference sequence). Trimming stripped 5 bases from V and 8 bases from J, with 15 bases between. CDR3 length: 13 residues. CDR3: CASSNLGTEGYTF. The CDR3 DNA is TGTGCCAGCAGTAACTTAGGGACGGAGGGCTACACCTTC.

The rearrangement uses TRBV6-5 and TRBJ1-2; D is perhaps TRBD1 (5 bases). The germline CDR1 and CDR2 sequences are MNHEY and SVGAGI. The CDR3 is 15 residues long. V was clipped by 2 bases and J by 5 bases, with 15 bases between them. The CDR3 loop is CASSYRSGRNYGYTF. CDR3 bases: TGTGCCAGCAGTTACCGCTCGGGACGGAATTATGGCTACACCTTC.

On this clone itself: This sample also contains other DNA sequences that code for the same CDR3. V and J are TRBV11-2 and TRBJ2-2, with a weak D call TRBD1 (6 bases). V lost 2 bases, J lost 1 base, and 8 bases lay in between. The CDR3 covers 15 residues. Germline V gene sequence: CDR1 SGHAT, CDR2 FQNNGV. CDR3 region: CASSLNRENTGELFF. CDR3 coding DNA: TGTGCCAGCAGCTTAAACAGGGAGAACACCGGGGAGCTGTTTTTT.

The V and J genes are TRBV27 and TRBJ1-3; 9 positions match TRBD1. Germline V lookup: CDR1 MNHEY, CDR2 SMNVEV (reference sequence). The CDR3 covers 16 residues. Trimming took 6 bases from V and 6 from J; bases not matched to a gene: 12. The CDR3 DNA reads TGTGCCAGCAGGCGTACGTGGGACAGGGCTTTAAACACCATATATTTT. Its translation: CASRRTWDRALNTIYF.

This chain joins TRBV4-1 and TRBJ1-5; maybe TRBD1 (5 bases). V shed 2 bases and J shed 0 bases, with 11 bases lying between them. The CDR3 runs 16 residues. Germline CDR1 is MGHRA and CDR2 is YSYEKL. CDR3 nucleotide sequence: TGCGCCAGCAGCCAAACAGACAGAAATAGCAATCAGCCCCAGCATTTT. This codes for CASSQTDRNSNQPQHF.

The rearrangement links TRBV11-2 to TRBJ2-7; possible D gene TRBD1, 5 bases. CDR1 and CDR2 (germline): SGHAT, FQNNGV. V lost 0 bases, J lost 6 bases, and 9 bases lay in between. The CDR3 sequence is 13 residues long. This chain's CDR3 is CASSLDRRGEQYF. The CDR3 coding sequence is TGTGCCAGCAGCTTAGATCGAAGGGGCGAGCAGTACTTC.

This chain joins TRBV5-1 and TRBJ1-4, with 7 bases fitting TRBD1. This CDR3 has 14 residues. Germline V lookup: CDR1 SGHRS, CDR2 YFSETQ. V lost 0 bases, J lost 8 bases, and 4 bases stayed unmatched. The CDR3 DNA reads as TGCGCCAGCAGCTTGGCGGGACAGAGAGAAAAACTGTTTTTT. Its translation is CASSLAGQREKLFF. Looking up the rest from reference TRBV5-1 and TRBJ1-4 gives the full variable domain: KAGVTQTPRYLIKTRGQQVTLSCSPISGHRSVSWYQQTPGQGLQFLFEYFSETQRNKGNFPGRFSGRQFSNSRSEMNVSTLELGDSALYLCASSLAGQREKLFFGSGTQLSVL.

The chain uses TRBV28 and TRBJ1-6; D is undetermined. CDR1 and CDR2 (germline): MDHEN, SYDVKM. V lost 4 bases to trimming and J lost 6 bases, with 16 bases between them. This CDR3 is 16 amino acids long. The CDR3 sequence is CASSSGSPLSNSPLHF. The CDR3 region has the DNA TGTGCCAGCAGTTCCGGGTCCCCGCTTTCTAATTCACCCCTCCACTTT.

The chain carries TRBV30 and TRBJ2-7, with D possibly TRBD2 on 6 matching bases. This CDR3 spans 13 amino acids. Germline CDR1 GTSNPN, CDR2 SVGIG (reference sequence). V was shortened by 2 bases and J by 1 base, with 9 bases between the two germline ends. The CDR3 sequence: CAWSSGVSYEQYF. DNA of the CDR3: TGTGCCTGGAGTTCGGGGGTATCCTACGAGCAGTACTTC.

The chain has TRBV18 and TRBJ1-5; D is possibly TRBD1 (5 bases). This CDR3 region has 14 residues. The germline CDR1 and CDR2 sequences are KGHSH and LQKENI. V was trimmed by 2 bases and J by 2 bases, leaving 7 bases between them. The CDR3 DNA follows: TGTGCCAGCTCACCAACCAGGGGCAATCAGCCCCAGCATTTT. Amino acids: CASSPTRGNQPQHF. The entire variable domain, with the rest obtained from reference TRBV18 and TRBJ1-5, is as follows: NAGVMQNPRHLVRRRGQEARLRCSPMKGHSHVYWYRQLPEEGLKFMVYLQKENIIDESGMPKERFSAEFPKEGPSILRIQQVVRGDSAAYFCASSPTRGNQPQHFGDGTRLSIL.